This TCR beta chain was identified during a study of OX40 agonist ivuxolimab in advanced cancers. Produced via immunoSEQ multiplex PCR; TCRdb's table is partial and in-frame only. Of about 60,000 clones listed, 80% to 90% are singletons. The CDR3 has 14 amino acids. With 0 bases removed from V and 1 base from J, the gap between germline ends came to 6 bases. CDR1 KGHSH and CDR2 LQKENI come from the germline V gene. V gene TRBV18 combines with J gene TRBJ1-1; TRBD1 might be the D (6 bases). This TCR was recovered from an adult with an advanced solid tumor such as melanoma, head and neck, liver or kidney cancer. The specimen comprised CD4+ or CD8+ T cells sorted from blood, sampled in a trial of the OX40 agonist ivuxolimab. CDR3 residues: CASSPPTGNTEAFF. CDR3 bases: TGTGCCAGCTCACCACCGACAGGGAACACTGAAGCTTTCTTT.